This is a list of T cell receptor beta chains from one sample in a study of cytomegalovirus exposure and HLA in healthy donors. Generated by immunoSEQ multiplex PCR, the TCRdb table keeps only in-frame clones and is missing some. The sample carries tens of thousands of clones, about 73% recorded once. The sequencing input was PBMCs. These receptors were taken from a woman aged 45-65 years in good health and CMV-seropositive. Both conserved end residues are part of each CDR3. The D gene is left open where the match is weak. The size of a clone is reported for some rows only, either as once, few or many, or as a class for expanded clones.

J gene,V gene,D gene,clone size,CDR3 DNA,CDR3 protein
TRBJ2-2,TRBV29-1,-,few,TGCAGCGTGTATAGGGGAACCGGGGAGCTGTTTTTT,CSVYRGTGELFF
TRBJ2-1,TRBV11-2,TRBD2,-,TGTGCCAGCAGCTTTAGGCTAGCGGCCCCCCTACGGGATGAGCAGTTCTTC,CASSFRLAAPLRDEQFF
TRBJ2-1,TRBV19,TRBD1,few,TGTGCCAGTAGTAACTGGACAGGGCGGGGAGAGCAGTTCTTC,CASSNWTGRGEQFF
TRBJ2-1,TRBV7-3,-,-,TGTGCCAGCAGCCCGCACGGGGTGCGGGTTTCCTACAATGAGCAGTTCTTC,CASSPHGVRVSYNEQFF
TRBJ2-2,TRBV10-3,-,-,TGTGCCACCGCAACGTCATGGGGAGATAGCCCGAACACCGGGGAGCTGTTTTTT,CATATSWGDSPNTGELFF
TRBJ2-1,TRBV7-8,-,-,TGTGCCAGCAGCTTAAGGAGGGACTTAAAGGATGAGCAGTTCTTC,CASSLRRDLKDEQFF
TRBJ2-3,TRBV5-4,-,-,TGTGCCAGCAGCTTTTTTTCGCAGACGCAGTATTTT,CASSFFSQTQYF
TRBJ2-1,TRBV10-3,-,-,TGTGCCATCAGTGAATTTTTGTCAATCTCTAAGAATGAGCAGTTCTTC,CAISEFLSISKNEQFF
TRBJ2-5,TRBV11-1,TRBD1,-,TGTGCCAGCAGTCGGACAGGGGGCGCAGAGACCCAGTACTTC,CASSRTGGAETQYF
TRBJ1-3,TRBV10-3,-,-,TGTGCCATCAGTTCTACAGGGTTGGCTGGAAACACCATATATTTT,CAISSTGLAGNTIYF
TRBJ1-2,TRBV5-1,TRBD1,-,TGCGCCAGCAGCCTAGGACAGGGGGCTTTGGATGGCTACACCTTC,CASSLGQGALDGYTF
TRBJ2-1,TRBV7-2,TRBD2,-,TGTGCCAGCAGCTCTCTAGCGGGAGCCTACAATGAGCAGTTCTTC,CASSSLAGAYNEQFF
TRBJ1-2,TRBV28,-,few,TGTGCCAGCAGTTCCGGGACTTATGGCTACACCTTC,CASSSGTYGYTF
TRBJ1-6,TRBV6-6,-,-,TGTGCCAGCAGTTACTCGGAGAAATGGTCACCCCTCCACTTT,CASSYSEKWSPLHF
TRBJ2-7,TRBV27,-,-,TGTGCCAGCAGTTTATCTTGGGGGCGCTCCTTCGAGCAGTACTTC,CASSLSWGRSFEQYF
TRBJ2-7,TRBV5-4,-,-,TGTGCCAGCAGCTCCTATTTGTCCTACGAGCAGTACTTC,CASSSYLSYEQYF
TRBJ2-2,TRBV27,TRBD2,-,TGTGCCAGCCAGGGACTAGCGGCTGGCGGGGAGCTGTTTTTT,CASQGLAAGGELFF
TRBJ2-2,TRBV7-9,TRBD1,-,TGTGCCAGCAGCCGGACAGGGGGCCTCAACACCGGGGAGCTGTTTTTT,CASSRTGGLNTGELFF
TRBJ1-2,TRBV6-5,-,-,TGTGCCAGCAGGGCTCCCGACTCTAACTATGGCTACACCTTC,CASRAPDSNYGYTF
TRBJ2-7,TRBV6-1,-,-,TGTGCCAGCAGGGGTTATGGGAGTTATTACGAGCAGTACTTC,CASRGYGSYYEQYF
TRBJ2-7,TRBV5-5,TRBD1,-,TGTGCCAGCAGCTTGGGACAGGGGGCGTATCAGTACTTC,CASSLGQGAYQYF
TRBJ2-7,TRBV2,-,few,TGTGCCAGCAGTGTCCGCGGACAGATCTACGAGCAGTACTTC,CASSVRGQIYEQYF
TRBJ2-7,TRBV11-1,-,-,TGTGCCAGCAGCTTACCTGGGCAGCCCTACGAGCAGTACTTC,CASSLPGQPYEQYF
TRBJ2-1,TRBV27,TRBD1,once,TGTGCCAGCAGTCGCCCGGGACAGGGGACTTACAATGAGCAGTTCTTC,CASSRPGQGTYNEQFF
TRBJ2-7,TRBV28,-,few,TGTGCCAGCAATTTGGGCTGGATCTACGAGCAGTACTTC,CASNLGWIYEQYF
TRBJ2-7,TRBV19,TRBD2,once,TGTGCCAGTAGTATAGCTGGGACTAGCGGGAGTGACGAGCAGTACTTC,CASSIAGTSGSDEQYF
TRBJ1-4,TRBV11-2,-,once,TGTGCCAGCAGCTTAGTTGTCGATGAAAAACTGTTTTTT,CASSLVVDEKLFF
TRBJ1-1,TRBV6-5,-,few,TGTGCCAGCCGCCGGGGGTATACTGAAGCTTTCTTT,CASRRGYTEAFF
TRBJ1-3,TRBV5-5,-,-,TGTGCCAGCAGCTTTGCGGGAGGCTCTGGAAACACCATATATTTT,CASSFAGGSGNTIYF
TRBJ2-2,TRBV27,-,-,TGTGCCAGCAGGCCAGGGTTAAACACCGGGGAGCTGTTTTTT,CASRPGLNTGELFF
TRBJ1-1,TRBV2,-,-,TGTGCCAGCAGATCACCAGGGTCTACTGAAGCTTTCTTT,CASRSPGSTEAFF
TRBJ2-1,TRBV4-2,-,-,TGTGCCAGCAGCCAACTCGGACAGGGTGGGAGGGATGAGCAGTTCTTC,CASSQLGQGGRDEQFF
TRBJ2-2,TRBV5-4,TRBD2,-,TGTGCCAGCAGCTTGGCCGCCGGCGGGAGCACCGGGGAGCTGTTTTTT,CASSLAAGGSTGELFF
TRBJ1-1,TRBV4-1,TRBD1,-,TGCGCCAGCAGCCTCTATGGGACAGGGAATCCGAACACTGAAGCTTTCTTT,CASSLYGTGNPNTEAFF
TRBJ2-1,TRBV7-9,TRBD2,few,TGTGCCAGCAGCTCCTTCGGCGGGAGGTCTTCCTACAATGAGCAGTTCTTC,CASSSFGGRSSYNEQFF
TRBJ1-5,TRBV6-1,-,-,TGTGCCAGCAGTGAAATCAGGAATAGCAATCAGCCCCAGCATTTT,CASSEIRNSNQPQHF
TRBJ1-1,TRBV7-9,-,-,TGTGCCAGCAGCTTGTTAGGGGACACTGAAGCTTTCTTT,CASSLLGDTEAFF
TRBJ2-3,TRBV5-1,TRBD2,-,TGCGCCAGCAGGACTAGCGGGTCAGATACGCAGTATTTT,CASRTSGSDTQYF
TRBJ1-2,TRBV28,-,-,TGTGCCAGTGGCACAAACTATGGCTACACCTTC,CASGTNYGYTF